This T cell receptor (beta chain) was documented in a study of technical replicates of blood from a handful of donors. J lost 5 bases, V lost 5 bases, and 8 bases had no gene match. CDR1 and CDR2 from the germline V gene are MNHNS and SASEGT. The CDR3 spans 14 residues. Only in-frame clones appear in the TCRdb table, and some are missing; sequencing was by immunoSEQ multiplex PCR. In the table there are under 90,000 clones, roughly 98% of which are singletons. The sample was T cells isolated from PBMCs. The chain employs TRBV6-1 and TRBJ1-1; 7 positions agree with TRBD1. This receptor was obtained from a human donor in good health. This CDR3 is CASSPTGPVTEAFF. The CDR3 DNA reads TGTGCCAGCAGTCCGACAGGGCCGGTTACTGAAGCTTTCTTT.